This paragraph covers one T cell receptor (beta chain) sequence. The table lists this clonotype with many counts. The specificity of this receptor is unknown. Per-nucleotide qualities are absent, and no much larger clonotype sits a single base away. This record comes from a study of T cells in Graves' hyperthyroidism and ophthalmopathy (dated by TCRdb to the late 2010s). Regarding the study in general: Peripheral blood samples were taken at initial diagnosis, before any treatment was given. The paper describes TCR Vbeta CDR3 sequencing of 135 peripheral blood samples, made up of roughly 45 ophthalmopathy patients, 70 to 75 hyperthyroidism patients and some 17 progressor patients. To identify distinguishing TCR V-J signatures, a discovery cohort of 90 to 100 patients was used, comprising some 43 with Graves' ophthalmopathy and around 60 with stable Graves' hyperthyroidism. In several Graves' hyperthyroidism patients, the study also compared T-cell repertoires from thyroid tissue with T-cell repertoires from blood. An independent validation cohort of around 19 hyperthyroidism patients and roughly 16 patients who later progressed to ophthalmopathy tested prospective prediction of ophthalmopathy. Once sampling was done, hyperthyroidism patients were given methimazole at a starting dose of 30 mg daily, whereas ophthalmopathy patients were given high-dose intravenous methylprednisolone. The 100 or so discovery patients were divided at random into training and test sets in a 7:3 ratio.

The TCR beta CDR3 regions were amplified from RNA transcripts. For the first round of RT-PCR on the TCR CDR3, the HTBI primer set was used together with the Qiagen OneStep RT-PCR kit. Libraries were constructed in a second round of multiplex PCR, after which size selection and purification were performed. The libraries were sequenced on an Illumina HiSeq2000 using paired-end 100 bp reads. Per the authors' processing: Raw data were processed with SOAPnuke, discarding reads with adapters, uncalled bases, mean Phred below 15, or no exact constant-primer or identifier match. High-quality paired reads were merged using COPE v1.2.5, and each unique nucleotide sequence was defined as a clonotype. Clonotypes were aligned to IMGT TRBV, TRBD and TRBJ reference segments using MiTCR v1.1. The analysis included only V-J combinations with a frequency above 0.0001, which together covered roughly 99% of the repertoires. The TCS score was defined as F50 (clonal expansion) divided by E x V (chaos), with BLOSUM62-based TCRdist calculated between CDR3 peptides within each V-J. Welch's t-statistics and random forest reduced roughly 540 V-J features to 10 to 15, which were used in a naive Bayes classifier (R e1071). Starting from the raw public reads, TCRdb applied fastp trimming at Q25, assembled clones with MiXCR and retained in-frame beta chains. Each entry is one CDR3 protein sequence, shown with its most common DNA and genes. It is TCRdb's table, rather than the study itself, that gives the V and J calls and clone size. The sample yields around 540,000 distinct CDR3 sequences; 16% were counted once. The ten largest clonotypes hold around 28% of the sample.

What the work shows at the level of the full study, not this receptor alone: No statistical method was used to fix the sample size in advance, and group allocation was not hidden from the investigators. In validation, progression to ophthalmopathy was predicted by the model with 70.59% sensitivity and roughly 76% specificity, a median of approximately 6.5 months before onset. Blood samples also contained most of the expanded thyroid clonotypes (frequency above 0.001), which suggests that blood repertoires may reflect thyroid immune responses. A model built on a 13 V-J signature distinguished ophthalmopathy from stable hyperthyroidism, reaching 85% to 90% sensitivity and around 81% specificity in cross-validation and 80%/75% in testing.

Looking up the germline V gene yields CDR1 MDHEN and CDR2 SYDVKM. From V the trimming removes 4 bases and from J it removes 3 bases, while the gene matches leave 3 bases of the junction unaccounted for. The CDR3 covers 14 residues, taking in both the cysteine and the phenylalanine. Only CDR3 DNA remains: 42 bases, in frame from the first base. In the ophthalmopathy patients, disease was moderately to severely active, with a Clinical Activity Score of 3 or more, a NOSPECS grade of 4 or more, and a duration of less than 3 months. The study excluded patients with uncontrolled infections, other autoimmune diseases, pregnancy or lactation. Diagnoses were established on the basis of clinical symptoms, serum thyroxine and TRAb, thyroid ultrasound, and orbital computed tomography. PBMCs were isolated from about 9.2 ml of fresh peripheral blood by Ficoll-Paque density gradient centrifugation. Total RNA was extracted with Trizol reagent, and quality was checked on an Agilent 2100 Bioanalyzer.

The sequencing input was blood. The TCR comes from a woman in her twenties or thirties with Graves' ophthalmopathy. The sequence links TRBV28 to TRBJ1-1; TRBD1 matches 9 bases in the middle. In nucleotide form, the sequence is TGTGCCAGCAGTTGGGACAGGGCGGACACTGAAGCTTTCTTT. Its protein reads: CASSWDRADTEAFF.